This T cell receptor beta chain was documented in a study of cytomegalovirus exposure and HLA in healthy donors (dated by TCRdb to about 2017). Background for the entire study: An earlier analysis of fewer than 750 of the donors reported 250 to 350 Gb of sequence data and 95 million to 140 million unique TCR beta sequences obtained from about 179 million T cells. To decide whether each TCR beta V gene segment behaved as functional or pseudogenic, an earlier analysis of fewer than 750 of the donors relied on high-throughput TCR beta sequencing. All discovery cohort repertoires had been generated on a single sequencing platform. About 300 gigabases of sequencing data and tens of millions of unique TCR sequences made up an early release that covered several hundred HLA-typed donors. A later genetic analysis took genome-wide SNP genotypes for 398 of the 666 donors and used that subset as a discovery cohort. Typing coverage varied by locus: roughly 629-640 donors for A, B, C, DRB1 and DQB1; some 520 for DQA1; 606 for DPA1; some 470 for DPB1. To predict cytomegalovirus infection status, the study combined high-throughput TCR immunosequencing, statistical association of individual TCRs with disease status, and machine learning. HLA typing included class I and class II loci at four-digit resolution. The genetic ancestry cluster associated with self-reported Caucasian donors included about four fifths of the approximately 430 genotyped donors. The study was designed to test whether signatures of past pathogen exposure could be identified by cataloging public T cell receptors. The study used immunosequencing to profile the T cell repertoires of approximately 640 subjects and linked those repertoires to cytomegalovirus serostatus. Besides the first cohort of roughly 640 subjects, a separate validation cohort made up of over 100 different subjects was used. Among around 400 genotyped donors of the cohort, an average of approximately 240,000 unique TCR beta nucleotide sequences was sequenced per donor, of which approximately 19% were non-productive. In a later analysis, previously published TCR beta repertoires from several hundred donors were re-analyzed and high-resolution HLA genotyping was added so that TCR occurrence patterns could be studied. Rather than using new phenotypic data, the later analysis identified candidate immune exposures from TCR beta sequences and from how often those sequences occurred across donors. About five DR-DQ haplotypes were treated as single units for association and clustering because of strong linkage in the cohort. Alongside the repertoire data, information on donor age, sex, ethnicity and CMV serostatus was compiled.

The library was produced with the immunoSEQ multiplex PCR assay. For the multiplex PCR, a mixture combining 60 forward primers for TCR Vbeta segments and 13 reverse primers for TCR Jbeta segments was used. Amplification of the CDR3 region of rearranged TCR beta genes was performed with a multiplex PCR assay on genomic DNA. On the Illumina HiSeq System, the amplified TCR beta libraries were sequenced as 87-base-pair reads. In the source study's methods: In a later analysis, some 80 million unique TCR beta chains were counted across the 690 or so repertoires, and approximately 11 million of these chains were shared by at least two donors. Raw reads were error-corrected and collapsed into unique sequences by a nearest-neighbor algorithm in which closely related sequences were merged to remove PCR and sequencing errors. CDR3 sequences were aligned to IMGT reference sequences to assign V, D and J gene segments. For a sequence to be retained, at least a six-nucleotide match to both a V gene segment and a J gene segment was required. A rearrangement was called productive if the CDR3 had no stop codons and remained in frame with V and J, and every other rearrangement was called non-productive. CDR3 was defined by IMGT convention, running from the second conserved V-encoded cysteine to the conserved J-encoded phenylalanine. The earlier analysis of some 580 of the donors excluded any sequence lacking an unambiguous match to a single V gene segment. In an earlier analysis of roughly 500 of the donors, V segments were called functional above 56.7% productive rearrangements and were called segregating when the between-donor standard deviation exceeded 5%. A statistical classification framework was built for diagnosing cytomegalovirus status from the catalog of TCR beta chain sequences. A later analysis assigned V and J genes by comparing TCR nucleotide sequences with IMGT/GENE-DB human TR gene sequences. Using the TCRdist pipeline, a later analysis assigned CDR3 sequences along with most-parsimonious VDJ recombination scenarios. In a later analysis, every TCR beta chain was defined by the combination of its CDR3 amino acid sequence and its V-gene family, and reads without a unique V-gene family were dropped. To address suspected cross-contamination and a sequencing artifact, a later analysis removed over 500 highly shared, low-generation-probability nucleotide sequences. For each public chain, a later analysis derived a clonal expansion index from normalized ranks of inferred template counts within each repertoire. In a later analysis, generation probabilities were computed using a VDJ recombination model fitted to out-of-frame rearrangements, and the results were checked against IGoR. Hypergeometric tests were used in a later analysis to score TCR-TCR, TCR-HLA and TCR-CMV co-occurrence, with a repertoire-size bias correction applied to the TCR pairs. To estimate false discovery rates, a later analysis permuted the HLA or CMV assignments 20 times. In a later analysis, co-occurring TCRs were grouped using DBSCAN, with TCRdist sequence similarity added in when clustering inside HLA-allele-positive subsets. Repertoires with fewer than 30,000 or more than 120,000 public chains were left out of co-occurrence clustering, as were a handful of repertoires with anomalous nucleotide sharing. Drawn from immuneACCESS, this table holds only the in-frame rearrangements with V and J called that TCRdb kept. Clones are partly lost; checked studies trace under half to an unresolved V gene and leave the rest unexplained. V, J and clone size were drawn from that table, and D and trimming were deduced from the DNA. This sample is represented by 150,000 to 200,000 clones; roughly 82% of them were singletons. Almost 3% of the sample goes to the ten largest clones.

The cohort comprised some 680 healthy bone marrow donors. All cohort members were sampled while nominally healthy, although unrecorded immune exposures were likely present. The donor was CMV seropositive and belonged to the group of over 250 seropositive cohort members. Each donor provided a peripheral blood sample, and peripheral blood mononuclear cells were used for TCR beta sequencing. Genomic DNA was extracted from the blood cell samples with the Qiagen DNeasy Blood Extraction Kit. Summary of the overall study and its limitations: Immune exposure information for the cohort was limited to CMV serostatus. A cluster of highly shared sequence variants was judged likely to be a technical artifact of the sequencing pipeline. According to a later analysis, most CMV-associated TCR beta chains appeared to be HLA-restricted, and the HLA associations seemed to be driven largely by CMV exposure. In a later analysis, some 18,000 TCR beta sequences were associated with specific HLA alleles at a false discovery rate of 0.05. A further reported finding was that TCR beta sequences accurately predicted the HLA-A and HLA-B alleles for most subjects in the first cohort. In an earlier analysis of about 600 of the donors, most TCR beta V segments appeared in productive rearrangements about 87% or about 30% of the time, broadly matching IMGT annotations. According to a later analysis, TCR association rates differed among HLA loci, with DRB1 alleles showing the most associated TCRs and HLA-C alleles showing the fewest. Sequencing depth was assumed to be roughly uniform across donors in the presence/absence analyses, though that assumption may not hold. Correlated functional status among segregating V segments might reflect linkage disequilibrium, but an unknown experimental factor could not be ruled out. According to a later genetic analysis, donors in an Asian-associated ancestry cluster had fewer N-insertions in productive TCRs than the roughly 700-donor mean. Roughly 17 rarely observed V segments, including chromosome 9 orphons, were excluded from the earlier analysis of several hundred of the donors because counts were too low. The classifier was reported to diagnose cytomegalovirus status with high specificity and sensitivity in both the original and validation cohorts. Compared with equally common non-associated chains, HLA-associated TCR beta chains in a later analysis were more clonally expanded and had lower generation probabilities. In this cohort, only TCR beta chains were sequenced, and detectable features were limited by the absence of alpha or paired-chain data. In the study, around 150 TCR beta chains were listed as associated with cytomegalovirus. Some IMGT-functional V segments, including TRBV6-2 and TRBV6-3, could not be told apart with the 87-base-pair reads, so those segments were excluded. Assigning TCR associations to individual alleles was difficult when HLA alleles, especially DR and DQ, strongly co-occurred. HLA typing was unavailable for some donors at each locus, so association tests used only the typed subset. In a later analysis, several top co-occurrence clusters were reported to appear linked to parvovirus B19, influenza, CMV and Epstein-Barr virus. While some public TCRs were present in many individuals, most TCR sequences turned up only very rarely across donors. An association between a missense DCLRE1C variant and V-gene and J-gene trimming of TCR beta chains was found in a later genetic analysis and replicated in an independent cohort. It was suggested by the authors that the approach could potentially be generalized to other disease states and immunological phenotypes. In vitro tests confirmed that a few of the cytomegalovirus-associated TCR beta chains recognize cytomegalovirus antigens.

CDR1 and CDR2 are drawn from the germline V gene: SNHLY, FYNNEI. The CDR3 sequence holds 16 residues, the cysteine and phenylalanine included. The entry retains the CDR3 DNA only, 48 bases that are in frame from base 1. After removal of 6 bases from V and 10 bases from J, the junction retains 16 bases not matched to a gene. This clone was recorded a few times. The antigen this receptor binds is unknown. No per-base quality is available; no much larger clone lies one base away. The chain was built from TRBV2 and TRBJ2-1, and TRBD2 aligns with 9 junction nucleotides. Sequenced: PBMCs. The TCR originated in a woman between 45 and 65 years old in good health and CMV-seropositive. CDR3 reads: CASSPRGTSLGREQFF. The nucleotide sequence reads TGTGCCAGCAGCCCCCGTGGGACTAGCTTGGGAAGAGAGCAGTTCTTC.